The clone carrying this T cell receptor beta chain was detected many times. Its antigen is not known. The germline gives CDR1 SNHLY, CDR2 FYNNEI. Trimming took 6 bases from V and 0 from J, leaving 18 bases between them. CDR3 length equals 17 residues. This record comes from a study of CD8 T cells in ankylosing spondylitis. Study-level results: Earlier studies detected some motif variants in reactive arthritis synovial fluid and blood. Clones that were linked to disease were CD8+ and were relatively rare in peripheral blood. Reportedly, significant enrichment of disease-linked clones occurred in matched ankylosing spondylitis synovial fluid.

Using quantitative 5'-RACE with molecular barcodes, the authors made TCR beta libraries. TCRdb re-derived calls from the 5' RACE reads in MiXCR, one entry per CDR3 protein. The data contain about 240,000 distinct CDR3 sequences, around 7.8% of them singletons. The chain has TRBV2 and TRBJ1-3, with a possible D match to TRBD1 (5 bases). The TCR sequence derives from a male donor with ankylosing spondylitis or in good health (not recorded which). Sequencing was done on a sample of blood, either unsorted or a sorted T cell fraction (not recorded which). CDR3 sequence: CASSLTPSTASGNTIYF. For the CDR3, the DNA is TGTGCCAGCAGCCTAACCCCCTCGACAGCCTCTGGAAACACCATATATTTT.